Listed here is a single TCR beta chain. At one end, the junction sequence differs from germline, possibly due to a read error. This sample is part of a study of control samples from healthy donors and cancer patients. The CDR3 totals 17 residues. Germline V gene sequence: CDR1 SGHAT, CDR2 FQNNGV. Clones were sequenced by immunoSEQ multiplex PCR, and TCRdb holds only the in-frame ones, with some missing. The sample yields 120,000 or so clones, about 95% seen once. The source of this sequence is a man aged 30 to 45 in good health. Sample: blood. This chain links TRBV11-2 with TRBJ2-5; 9 bases are shared with TRBD1. CDR3 DNA sequence: TGTGCCAGCAGCTTATGGAGGGGGACAGGGATACAAGAGAACCAGTACTTC. Translated, it gives CASSLWRGTGIQENQYF.